The 15 T cell receptor beta chains below all came from one sample that was sequenced in a study of blood T cell repertoires in COVID-19. Here immunoSEQ multiplex PCR was the method, and the copy in TCRdb shows in-frame clones only, minus some. This table holds just over 350,000 clones, roughly 87% found once. Specimen: PBMCs or T cells enriched from blood (not recorded which). These receptors were collected from a woman aged 30 to 39 who had recovered from COVID-19.

There are a few counts of this clone. Other DNA sequences within the sample encode an identical CDR3. The V gene is TRBV7-9, the J gene TRBJ1-2; TRBD1 aligns across 9 bases. Germline V gives CDR1 SEHNR, CDR2 FQNEAQ (reference sequence). The CDR3 sequence is 14 residues long. The V and J ends lost 5 bases and 2 bases, in that order; junction bases with no gene match: 3. CDR3 coding DNA: TGTGCCAGCAGCCCTGGACAGGGGAACTATGGCTACACCTTC. Amino acid sequence: CASSPGQGNYGYTF.

This clone appeared once. The chain employs TRBV3-1 (or the pseudogene TRBV3-2) and TRBJ1-2; no reliable D call. This CDR3 region has 12 residues. V gave up 0 bases and J gave up 7 bases, with 6 bases separating them. Germline loops: CDR1 LGHDT, CDR2 YNNKEL (reference sequence). The CDR3 here is CASSQDSRGYTF. Here the CDR3 DNA reads TGTGCCAGCAGCCAAGATTCTCGTGGCTACACCTTC.

The chain has TRBV28 and TRBJ1-1; maybe TRBD1 (5 bases). With 2 bases removed from V and 11 bases from J, the gap between germline ends came to 9 bases. This CDR3 has 11 amino acids. Germline assignment: CDR1 MDHEN and CDR2 SYDVKM. CDR3 bases: TGTGCCAGCAGTTTAGGGGGGGAGGCTTTCTTT. It specifies CASSLGGEAFF.

The chain joins TRBV5-5 to TRBJ1-1; D is undetermined. The CDR3 totals 12 residues. Germline V gene sequence: CDR1 SGHKS, CDR2 YYEKEE (reference sequence). The V gene lost 1 base and the J gene lost 11 bases, with 12 bases spanning the gap. The CDR3 spells CASSLTTSTAFF. CDR3 DNA sequence: TGTGCCAGCAGCTTGACTACCAGTACGGCTTTCTTT.

The chain carries TRBV7-3 and TRBJ2-7; D might be TRBD2 (6 bases). Germline loops: CDR1 SGHTA, CDR2 FQGTGA. This CDR3 spans 13 amino acids. V lost 1 base to trimming and J lost 5 bases, with 9 bases between them. The CDR3 here is CASSLSRENEQYF. The CDR3 nucleotides read TGTGCCAGCAGCTTAAGTCGGGAGAACGAGCAGTACTTC. The whole variable domain, remainder taken from reference TRBV7-3 and TRBJ2-7, is GAGVSQTPSNKVTEKGKYVELRCDPISGHTALYWYRQSLGQGPEFLIYFQGTGAADDSGLPNDRFFAVRPEGSVSTLKIQRTERGDSAVYLCASSLSRENEQYFGPGTRLTVT.

V usage is TRBV7-6 and J usage is TRBJ2-7, with D perhaps TRBD2 (5 bases). The germline V gene encodes CDR1 SGHVS and CDR2 FNYEAQ. This CDR3 has 15 amino acids. The V end was cut by 0 bases, the J end by 0 bases, with 9 bases between. CDR3 residues: CASSLAQSGSYEQYF. CDR3 nucleotide sequence: TGTGCCAGCAGCTTAGCGCAAAGCGGCTCCTACGAGCAGTACTTC.

The rearrangement links TRBV16 to TRBJ1-2, with D unclear. Germline-derived CDR1 and CDR2 are KGHSY and FQNENV. The length of the CDR3 is 16 residues. The V end lost 4 bases, the J end lost 2 bases, and 17 bases lay between the germline ends. The CDR3 nucleotides are TGTGCCAGCAGCCCAACAGATTTGTCTGACAACTATGGCTACACCTTC. As protein: CASSPTDLSDNYGYTF.

J is TRBJ1-2 and V is TRBV7-8, with 9 bases that match TRBD1. V shed 4 bases and J 0 bases; nucleotides not matched to a gene: 12. The CDR3 has 18 amino acids. From germline, CDR1 is SGHVS and CDR2 FQNEAQ. CDR3: CASSSGDRGTATNYGYTF. DNA of the CDR3: TGTGCCAGCAGCTCCGGAGACAGGGGGACAGCCACTAACTATGGCTACACCTTC.

The chain has TRBV7-2 and TRBJ2-1, with 7 nucleotides matching TRBD1. The CDR3 sequence is 17 residues long. Germline V gives CDR1 SGHTA, CDR2 FQGNSA. V was clipped by 2 bases and J by 6 bases; unmatched bases: 13. The CDR3 region is CASSLTPRGQKGNEQFF. The CDR3 nucleotides read TGTGCCAGCAGCTTAACGCCGAGGGGGCAGAAGGGCAATGAGCAGTTCTTC.

The chain has TRBV9 and TRBJ2-2, with D unclear. CDR3 length equals 13 residues. Trimming removed 0 bases from V and 6 bases from J, with 6 bases in between. CDR1 SGDLS and CDR2 YYNGEE come from the germline V gene. CDR3 residues: CASSVGQAGELFF. The CDR3 DNA is TGTGCCAGCAGCGTAGGTCAGGCCGGGGAGCTGTTTTTT.

The CDR3 DNA is TGTGCCAGCAGCGGACTTGAATACAATGAGCAGTTCTTC. Residues: CASSGLEYNEQFF. The V call is TRBV12-3 or TRBV12-4, the J call TRBJ2-1; a possible D gene is TRBD2 (5 bases). V lost 6 bases to trimming and J lost 4 bases, with 10 bases between them. This CDR3 has 13 residues.

CDR3: CASSLGGGSQETQYF. The CDR3 region has the DNA TGTGCCAGCAGCTTGGGGGGGGGTTCTCAAGAGACCCAGTACTTC. The chain combines TRBV5-4 with TRBJ2-5, with 7 bases fitting TRBD2. The CDR3 has 15 amino acids. Germline CDR1 is SGHNT and CDR2 is YYREEE (reference sequence). The J segment lost 2 bases and the V segment lost 0 bases, leaving 4 bases of the junction unmatched.

This clone was recorded a few times. The V call is TRBV6-2 or TRBV6-3, the J call TRBJ2-1; 7 bases are a match to TRBD2. This CDR3 is 15 amino acids long. With 8 bases clipped from V and 5 bases from J, the junction kept 12 bases outside the gene matches. In germline, CDR1 is MNHEY, CDR2 SVGEGT. This chain's CDR3 is CASRPPGTKNNEQFF. The CDR3 bases are TGTGCCAGCCGCCCTCCCGGGACTAAAAACAATGAGCAGTTCTTC.

V usage is TRBV7-9 and J usage is TRBJ1-2; the D is unclear. Trimming stripped 1 base from V and 5 bases from J, with 8 bases between. The germline V gene has CDR1 SEHNR and CDR2 FQNEAQ (reference sequence). The length of the CDR3 is 13 residues. CDR3 DNA sequence: TGTGCCAGCAGCTTAGGGTCAGTTTATGGCTACACCTTC. Protein product: CASSLGSVYGYTF.

The rearrangement joins TRBV2 to TRBJ1-2, with TRBD1 as a possible D gene (6 bases). CDR3 length: 15 residues. Trimming took 6 bases from V and 1 from J, leaving 15 bases between them. Germline V gene lookup returns CDR1 SNHLY and CDR2 FYNNEI. CDR3 protein: CASRPPQGNNYGYTF. As DNA, the CDR3 is TGTGCCAGCAGACCCCCGCAGGGGAATAACTATGGCTACACCTTC.